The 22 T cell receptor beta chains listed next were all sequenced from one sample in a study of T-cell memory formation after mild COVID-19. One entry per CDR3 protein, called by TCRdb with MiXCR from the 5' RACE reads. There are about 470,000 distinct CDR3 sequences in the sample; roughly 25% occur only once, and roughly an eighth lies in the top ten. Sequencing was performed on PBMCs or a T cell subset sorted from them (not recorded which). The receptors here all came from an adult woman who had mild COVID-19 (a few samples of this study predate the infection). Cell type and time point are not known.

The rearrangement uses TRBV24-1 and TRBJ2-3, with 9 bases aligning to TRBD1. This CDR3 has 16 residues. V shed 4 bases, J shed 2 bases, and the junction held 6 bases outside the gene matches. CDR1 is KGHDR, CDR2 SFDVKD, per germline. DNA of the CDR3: TGTGCCACCAGTGAAGGGACAGGGCGCGTCACAGATACGCAGTATTTT. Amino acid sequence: CATSEGTGRVTDTQYF.

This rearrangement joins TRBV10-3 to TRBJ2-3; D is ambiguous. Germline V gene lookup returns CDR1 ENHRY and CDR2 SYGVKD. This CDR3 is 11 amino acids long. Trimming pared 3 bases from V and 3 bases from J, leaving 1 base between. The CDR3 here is CAISETDTQYF. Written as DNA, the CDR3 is TGTGCCATCAGTGAAACAGATACGCAGTATTTT.

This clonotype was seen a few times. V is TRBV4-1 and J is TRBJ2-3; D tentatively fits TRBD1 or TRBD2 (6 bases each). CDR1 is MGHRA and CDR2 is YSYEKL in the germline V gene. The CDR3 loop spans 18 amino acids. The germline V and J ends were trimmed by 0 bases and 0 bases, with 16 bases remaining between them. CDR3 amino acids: CASSQDPTGALSTDTQYF. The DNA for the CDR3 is TGCGCCAGCAGCCAAGATCCTACGGGGGCTCTTAGCACAGATACGCAGTATTTT.

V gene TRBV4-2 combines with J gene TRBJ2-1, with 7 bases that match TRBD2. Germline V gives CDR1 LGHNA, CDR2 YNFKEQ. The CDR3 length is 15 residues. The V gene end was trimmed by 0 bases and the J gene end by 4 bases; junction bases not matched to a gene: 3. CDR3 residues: CASSQDIAGYNEQFF. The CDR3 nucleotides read TGTGCCAGCAGCCAAGATATAGCGGGTTACAATGAGCAGTTCTTC.

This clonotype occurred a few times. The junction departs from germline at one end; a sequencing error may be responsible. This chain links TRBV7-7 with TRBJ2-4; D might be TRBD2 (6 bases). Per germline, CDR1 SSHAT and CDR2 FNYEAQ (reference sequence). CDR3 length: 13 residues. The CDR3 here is CASSLDRGSIQYF. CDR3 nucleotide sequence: TGTGCTAGCAGCTTAGATCGGGGGTCCATTCAGTACTTC.

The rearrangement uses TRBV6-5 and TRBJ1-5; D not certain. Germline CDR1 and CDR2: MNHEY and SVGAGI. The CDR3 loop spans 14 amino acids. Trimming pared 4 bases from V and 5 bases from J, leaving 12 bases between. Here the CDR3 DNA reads TGTGCCAGCAGTTTAGGGCAGAGACATCAGCCCCAGCATTTT. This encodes CASSLGQRHQPQHF.

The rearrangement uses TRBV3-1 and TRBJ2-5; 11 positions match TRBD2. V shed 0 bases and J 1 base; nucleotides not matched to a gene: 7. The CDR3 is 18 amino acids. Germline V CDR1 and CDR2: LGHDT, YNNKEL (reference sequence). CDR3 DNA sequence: TGTGCCAGCAGCCAAGAGGGAGCGGGACTAGCGGTCCAAGAGACCCAGTACTTC. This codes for CASSQEGAGLAVQETQYF.

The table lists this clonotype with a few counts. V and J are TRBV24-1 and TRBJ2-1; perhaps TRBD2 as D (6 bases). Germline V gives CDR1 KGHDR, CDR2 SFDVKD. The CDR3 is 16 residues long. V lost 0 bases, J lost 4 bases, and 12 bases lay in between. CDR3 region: CATSDLRERGYNEQFF. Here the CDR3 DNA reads TGTGCCACCAGTGATTTGCGGGAGAGGGGATACAATGAGCAGTTCTTC.

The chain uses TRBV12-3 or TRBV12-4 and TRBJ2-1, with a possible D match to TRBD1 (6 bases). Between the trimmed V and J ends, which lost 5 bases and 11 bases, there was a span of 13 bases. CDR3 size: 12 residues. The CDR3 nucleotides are TGTGCCAGCAGTGACAGGCCCGTTCAGCAGTTCTTC. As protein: CASSDRPVQQFF.

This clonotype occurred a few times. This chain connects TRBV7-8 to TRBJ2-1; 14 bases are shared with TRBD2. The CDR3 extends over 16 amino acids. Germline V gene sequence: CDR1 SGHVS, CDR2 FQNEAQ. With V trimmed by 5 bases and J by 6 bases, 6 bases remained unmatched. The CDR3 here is CASSLRLAGGFNEQFF. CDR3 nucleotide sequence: TGTGCCAGCAGCCTACGACTAGCGGGGGGGTTCAATGAGCAGTTCTTC.

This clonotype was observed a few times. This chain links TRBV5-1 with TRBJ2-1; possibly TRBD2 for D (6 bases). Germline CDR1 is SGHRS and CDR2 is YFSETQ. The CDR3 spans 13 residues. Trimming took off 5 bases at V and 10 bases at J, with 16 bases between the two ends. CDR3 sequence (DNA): TGCGCCAGCAGTAACTGGGACTCCCAAGAGCAGTTCTTC. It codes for CASSNWDSQEQFF.

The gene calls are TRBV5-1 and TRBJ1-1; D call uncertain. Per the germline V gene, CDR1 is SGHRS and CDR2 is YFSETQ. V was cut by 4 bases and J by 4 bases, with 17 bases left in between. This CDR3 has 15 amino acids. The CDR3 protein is CASSHGTWVGTEAFF. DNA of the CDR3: TGCGCCAGCAGCCATGGAACCTGGGTAGGCACTGAAGCTTTCTTT.

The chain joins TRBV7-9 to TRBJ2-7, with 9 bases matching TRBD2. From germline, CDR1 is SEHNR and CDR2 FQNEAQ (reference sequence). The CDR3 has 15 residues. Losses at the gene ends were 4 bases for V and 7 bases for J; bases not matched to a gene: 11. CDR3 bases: TGTGCCAGCAGCTCCCGGGGTAGCGGGAGTCGGGAGCAGTACTTC. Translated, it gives CASSSRGSGSREQYF. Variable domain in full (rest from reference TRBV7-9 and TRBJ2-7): DTGVSQNPRHKITKRGQNVTFRCDPISEHNRLYWYRQTLGQGPEFLTYFQNEAQLEKSRLLSDRFSAERPKGSFSTLEIQRTEQGDSAMYLCASSSRGSGSREQYFGPGTRLTVT.

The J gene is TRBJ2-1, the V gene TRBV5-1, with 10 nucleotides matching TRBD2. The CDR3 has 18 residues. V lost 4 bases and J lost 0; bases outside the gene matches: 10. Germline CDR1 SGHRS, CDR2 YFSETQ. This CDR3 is CASSLGLAGAVSYNEQFF. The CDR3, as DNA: TGCGCCAGCAGCCTCGGGCTAGCGGGAGCGGTCTCCTACAATGAGCAGTTCTTC.

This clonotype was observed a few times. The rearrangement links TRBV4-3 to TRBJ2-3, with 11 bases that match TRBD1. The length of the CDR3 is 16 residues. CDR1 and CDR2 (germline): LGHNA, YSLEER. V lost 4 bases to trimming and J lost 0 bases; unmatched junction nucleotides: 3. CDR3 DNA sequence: TGCGCCAGCAGCCCGGGACAGGGGGTTAGCACAGATACGCAGTATTTT. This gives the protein CASSPGQGVSTDTQYF.

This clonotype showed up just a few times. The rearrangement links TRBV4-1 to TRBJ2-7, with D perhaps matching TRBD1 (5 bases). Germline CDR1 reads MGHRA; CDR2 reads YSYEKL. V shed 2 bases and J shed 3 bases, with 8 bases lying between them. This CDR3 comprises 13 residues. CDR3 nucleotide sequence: TGCGCCAGCAGCCAAAGACAGCACTACGAGCAGTACTTC. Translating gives CASSQRQHYEQYF.

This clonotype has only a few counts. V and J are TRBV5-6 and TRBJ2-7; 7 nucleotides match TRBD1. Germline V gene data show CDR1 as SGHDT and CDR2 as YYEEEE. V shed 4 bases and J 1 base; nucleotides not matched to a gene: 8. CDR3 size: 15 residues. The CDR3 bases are TGTGCCAGCAGCCCAAGGGGGCGCAGGTCCTACGAGCAGTACTTC. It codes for CASSPRGRRSYEQYF.

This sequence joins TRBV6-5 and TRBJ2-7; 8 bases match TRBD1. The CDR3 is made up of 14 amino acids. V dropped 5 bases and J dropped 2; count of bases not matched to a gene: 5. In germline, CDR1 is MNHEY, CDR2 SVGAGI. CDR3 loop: CASSNPTGAYEQYF. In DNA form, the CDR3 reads TGTGCCAGCAGTAACCCGACAGGGGCCTACGAGCAGTACTTC.

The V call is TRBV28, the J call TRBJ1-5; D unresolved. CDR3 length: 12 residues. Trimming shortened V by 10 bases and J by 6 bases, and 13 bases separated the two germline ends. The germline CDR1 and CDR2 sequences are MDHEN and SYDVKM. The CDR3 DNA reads TGTGCCACCCGGAGCCGGGGTCAGCCCCAGCATTTT. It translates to CATRSRGQPQHF.

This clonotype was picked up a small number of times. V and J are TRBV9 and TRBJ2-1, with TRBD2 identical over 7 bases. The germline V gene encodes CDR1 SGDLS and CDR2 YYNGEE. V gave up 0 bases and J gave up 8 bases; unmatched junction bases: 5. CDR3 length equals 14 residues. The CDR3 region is CASSVAGGVDEQFF. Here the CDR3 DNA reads TGTGCCAGCAGCGTAGCTGGGGGGGTTGATGAGCAGTTCTTC.

The chain's CDR3 is CSDSPGGAYNQPQHF. The CDR3 DNA sequence: TGCAGTGATAGTCCCGGGGGGGCCTACAATCAGCCCCAGCATTTT. This sequence joins TRBV20-1 and TRBJ1-5; D is possibly TRBD1 (6 bases). Deletions cut 7 bases from V and 3 bases from J, with 19 bases between. The germline V gene has CDR1 DFQATT and CDR2 SNEGSKA (reference sequence). This CDR3 is 15 amino acids long.

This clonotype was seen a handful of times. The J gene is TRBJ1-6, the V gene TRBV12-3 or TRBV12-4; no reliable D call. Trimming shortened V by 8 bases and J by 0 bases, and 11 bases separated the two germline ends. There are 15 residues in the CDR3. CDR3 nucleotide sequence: TGTGCCAGCTCATCGGGCGGCTCCTATAATTCACCCCTCCACTTT. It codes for CASSSGGSYNSPLHF.